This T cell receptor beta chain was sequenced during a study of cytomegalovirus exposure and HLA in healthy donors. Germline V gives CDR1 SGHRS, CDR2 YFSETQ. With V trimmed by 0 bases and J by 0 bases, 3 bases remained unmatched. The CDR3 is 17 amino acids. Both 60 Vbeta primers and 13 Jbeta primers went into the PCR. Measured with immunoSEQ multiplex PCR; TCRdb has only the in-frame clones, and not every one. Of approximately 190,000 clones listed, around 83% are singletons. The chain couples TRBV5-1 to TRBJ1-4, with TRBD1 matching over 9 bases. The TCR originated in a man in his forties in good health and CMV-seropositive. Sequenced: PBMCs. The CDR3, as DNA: TGCGCCAGCAGCTTGGGGGGACAGGGAGCAACTAATGAAAAACTGTTTTTT. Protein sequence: CASSLGGQGATNEKLFF.